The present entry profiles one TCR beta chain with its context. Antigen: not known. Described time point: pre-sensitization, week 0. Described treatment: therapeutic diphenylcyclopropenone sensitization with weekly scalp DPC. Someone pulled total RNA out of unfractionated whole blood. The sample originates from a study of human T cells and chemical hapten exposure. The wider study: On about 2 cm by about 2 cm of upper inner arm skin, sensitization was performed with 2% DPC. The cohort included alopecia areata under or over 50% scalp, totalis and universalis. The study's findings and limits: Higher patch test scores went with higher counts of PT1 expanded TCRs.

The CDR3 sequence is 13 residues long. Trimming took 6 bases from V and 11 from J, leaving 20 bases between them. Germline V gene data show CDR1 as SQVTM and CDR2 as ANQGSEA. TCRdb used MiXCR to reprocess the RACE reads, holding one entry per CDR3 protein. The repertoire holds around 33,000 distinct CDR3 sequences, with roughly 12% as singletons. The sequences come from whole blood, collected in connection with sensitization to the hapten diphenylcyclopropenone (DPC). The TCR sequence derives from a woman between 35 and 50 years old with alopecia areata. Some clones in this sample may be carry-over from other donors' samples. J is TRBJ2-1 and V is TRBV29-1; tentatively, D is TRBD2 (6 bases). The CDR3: CSVKPRLADQQFF. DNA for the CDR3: TGCAGCGTCAAGCCCAGATTAGCGGACCAGCAGTTCTTC.